This T cell receptor (beta chain) emerged from a study of T-cell memory formation after mild COVID-19. The overall study: TCR clusters mostly belonged to single donors. Overall study findings and caveats: CD4+ bias marked clones expanding day 15 to 37, unlike balanced contracting clones. The appearance of some responding clones in pre-infection memory suggested that cross-reactive memory joined. CD4+ contracting clones were found mainly in CM and EM, and CD8+ ones in EMRA.

The germline V and J ends were trimmed by 5 bases and 3 bases, with 14 bases remaining between them. The CDR3 is 14 residues long. Concerning this clonotype: Its antigen remains unknown.

A single record per CDR3 protein comes from TCRdb applying MiXCR to the 5' RACE reads. The table shows some 130,000 distinct CDR3 sequences, with approximately 6.2% occurring only once. The chain is built from TRBV12-3 or TRBV12-4 and TRBJ2-7; D is unclear. Sequenced input: PBMCs or a T cell subset sorted from them (not recorded which). This sequence was found in an adult woman who had mild COVID-19 (a few samples of this study predate the infection). Cell type and time point are not known. CDR3 amino acids: CASSPFDGGYEQYF. As DNA, the CDR3 is TGTGCCAGCAGTCCCTTTGACGGTGGCTACGAGCAGTACTTC.